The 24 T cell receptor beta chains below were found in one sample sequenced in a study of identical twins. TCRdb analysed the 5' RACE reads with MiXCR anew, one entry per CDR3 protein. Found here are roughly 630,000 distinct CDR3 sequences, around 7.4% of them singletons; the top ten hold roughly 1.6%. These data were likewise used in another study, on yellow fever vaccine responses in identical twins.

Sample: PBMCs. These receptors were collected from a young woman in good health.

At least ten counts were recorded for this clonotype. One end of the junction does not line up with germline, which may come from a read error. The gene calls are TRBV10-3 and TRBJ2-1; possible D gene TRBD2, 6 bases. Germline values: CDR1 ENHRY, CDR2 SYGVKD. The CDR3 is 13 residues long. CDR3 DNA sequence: TGTGCCGCCTGCAGGGAGGCCTACAGTGAGCAGTTCTTC. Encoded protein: CAACREAYSEQFF.

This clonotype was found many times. The CDR3 coding sequence is TGTGCCAGTAGTAGCGGGAGGAACGATGAGCAGTTCTTC. It is translated as CASSSGRNDEQFF. This rearrangement joins TRBV19 to TRBJ2-1; 8 bases fit TRBD2. The CDR3 spans 13 residues. Unmatched junction bases numbered 4, after V lost 4 bases and J lost 8 bases. Germline CDR1 is LNHDA and CDR2 is SQIVND (reference sequence).

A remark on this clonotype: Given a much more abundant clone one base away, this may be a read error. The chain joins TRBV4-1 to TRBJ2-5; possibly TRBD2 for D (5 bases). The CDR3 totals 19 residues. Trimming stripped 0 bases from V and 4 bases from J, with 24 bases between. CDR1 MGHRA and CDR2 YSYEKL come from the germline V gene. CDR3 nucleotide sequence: TGCGCCAGCAGCCAAGATAGTAGCAGCAGGAGGCCACTAACAGAGACCCAGTACTTC. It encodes CASSQDSSSRRPLTETQYF.

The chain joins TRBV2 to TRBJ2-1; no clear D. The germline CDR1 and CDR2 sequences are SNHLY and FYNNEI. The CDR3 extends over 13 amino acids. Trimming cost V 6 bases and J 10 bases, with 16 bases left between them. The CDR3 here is CASRRPLGWEQFF. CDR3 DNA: TGTGCCAGCAGGAGGCCCTTGGGGTGGGAGCAGTTCTTC.

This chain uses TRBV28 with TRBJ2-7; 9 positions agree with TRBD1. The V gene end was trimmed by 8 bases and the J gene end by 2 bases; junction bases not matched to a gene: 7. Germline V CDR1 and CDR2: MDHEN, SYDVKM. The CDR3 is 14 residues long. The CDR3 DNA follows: TGTGCCAGCCGAGACAGGGGGACTCCCTACGAGCAGTACGTC. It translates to CASRDRGTPYEQYV.

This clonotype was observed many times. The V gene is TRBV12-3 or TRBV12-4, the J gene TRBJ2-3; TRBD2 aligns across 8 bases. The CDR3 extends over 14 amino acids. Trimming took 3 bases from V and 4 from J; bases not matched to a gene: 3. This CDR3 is CASSLRRGADTQYF. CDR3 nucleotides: TGTGCCAGCAGTTTGAGGCGGGGGGCAGATACGCAGTATTTT.

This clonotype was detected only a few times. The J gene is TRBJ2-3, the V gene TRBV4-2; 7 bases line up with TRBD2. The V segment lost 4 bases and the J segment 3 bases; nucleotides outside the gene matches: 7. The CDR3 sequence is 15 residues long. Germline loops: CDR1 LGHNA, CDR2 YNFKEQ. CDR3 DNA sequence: TGTGCCAGCAGCCGAGGGGAGGGAGGGACAGATACGCAGTATTTT. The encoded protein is CASSRGEGGTDTQYF.

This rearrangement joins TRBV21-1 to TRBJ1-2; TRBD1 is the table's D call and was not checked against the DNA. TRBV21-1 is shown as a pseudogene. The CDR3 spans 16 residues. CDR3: CASSTDTKGQGYGYTF. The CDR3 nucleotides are TGTGCCAGCAGCACGGACACCAAAGGACAGGGATATGGCTACACCTTC.

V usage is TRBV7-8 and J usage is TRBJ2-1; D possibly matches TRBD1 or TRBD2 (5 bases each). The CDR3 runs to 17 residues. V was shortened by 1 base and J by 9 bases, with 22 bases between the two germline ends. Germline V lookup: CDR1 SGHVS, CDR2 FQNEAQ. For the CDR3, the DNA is TGTGCCAGCAGCTTAGTGGCTTGGGTCGCGAGGGACGTTGAGCAGTTCTTC. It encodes CASSLVAWVARDVEQFF.

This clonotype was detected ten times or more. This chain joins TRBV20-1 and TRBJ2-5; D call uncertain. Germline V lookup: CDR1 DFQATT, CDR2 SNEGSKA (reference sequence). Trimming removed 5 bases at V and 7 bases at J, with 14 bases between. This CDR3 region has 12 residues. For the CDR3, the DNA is TGCAGTGCTCACGACCCCGCTGGGACCCAGTACTTC. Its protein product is CSAHDPAGTQYF.

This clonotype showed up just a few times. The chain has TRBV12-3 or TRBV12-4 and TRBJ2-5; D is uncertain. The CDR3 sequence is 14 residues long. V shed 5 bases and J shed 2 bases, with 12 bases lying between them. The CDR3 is CASSGQPAQETQYF. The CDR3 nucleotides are TGTGCCAGCAGTGGTCAACCTGCGCAAGAGACCCAGTACTTC.

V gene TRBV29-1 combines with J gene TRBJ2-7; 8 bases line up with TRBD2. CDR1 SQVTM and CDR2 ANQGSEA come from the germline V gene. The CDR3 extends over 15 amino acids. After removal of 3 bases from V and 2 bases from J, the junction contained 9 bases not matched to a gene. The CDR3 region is CSVETGGYGAYEQYF. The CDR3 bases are TGCAGCGTTGAGACGGGGGGGTACGGAGCCTACGAGCAGTACTTC.

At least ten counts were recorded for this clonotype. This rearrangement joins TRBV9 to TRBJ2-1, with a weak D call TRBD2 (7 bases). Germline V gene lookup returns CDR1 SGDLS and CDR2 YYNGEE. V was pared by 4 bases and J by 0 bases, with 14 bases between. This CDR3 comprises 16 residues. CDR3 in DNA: TGTGCCAGCAGCCCGGGGGGCGGTCTCTCCTACAATGAGCAGTTCTTC. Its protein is CASSPGGGLSYNEQFF. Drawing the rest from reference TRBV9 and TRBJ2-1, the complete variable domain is DSGVTQTPKHLITATGQRVTLRCSPRSGDLSVYWYQQSLDQGLQFLIQYYNGEERAKGNILERFSAQQFPDLHSELNLSSLELGDSALYFCASSPGGGLSYNEQFFGPGTRLTVL.

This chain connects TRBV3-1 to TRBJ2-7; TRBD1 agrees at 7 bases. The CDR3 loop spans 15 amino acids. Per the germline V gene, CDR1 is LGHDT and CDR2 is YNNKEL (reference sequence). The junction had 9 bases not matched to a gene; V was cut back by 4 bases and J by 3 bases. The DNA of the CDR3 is TGTGCCAGCAGCCTGATGGGGACAGCCTTCTACGAGCAGTACTTC. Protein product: CASSLMGTAFYEQYF.

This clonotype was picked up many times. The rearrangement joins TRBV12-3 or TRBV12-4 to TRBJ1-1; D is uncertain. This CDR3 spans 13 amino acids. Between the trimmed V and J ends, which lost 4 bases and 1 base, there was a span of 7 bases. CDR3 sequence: CASSYPENTEAFF. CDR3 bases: TGTGCCAGCAGTTATCCAGAGAACACTGAAGCTTTCTTT.

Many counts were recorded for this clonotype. The CDR3 sequence: CASSFGGGYNEQFF. The CDR3 bases are TGTGCCAGCAGTTTCGGCGGGGGATACAATGAGCAGTTCTTC. The chain couples TRBV12-3 or TRBV12-4 to TRBJ2-1, with TRBD2 identical over 7 bases. This CDR3 contains 14 residues. After removal of 3 bases from V and 4 bases from J, the junction contained 3 bases not matched to a gene.

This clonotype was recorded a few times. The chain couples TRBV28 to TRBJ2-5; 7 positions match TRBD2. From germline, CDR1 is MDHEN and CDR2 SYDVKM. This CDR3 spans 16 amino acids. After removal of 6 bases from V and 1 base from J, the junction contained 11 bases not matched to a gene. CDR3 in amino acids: CASSLHGLGSQETQYF. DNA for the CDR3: TGTGCCAGCAGCCTCCACGGACTAGGGTCCCAAGAGACCCAGTACTTC.

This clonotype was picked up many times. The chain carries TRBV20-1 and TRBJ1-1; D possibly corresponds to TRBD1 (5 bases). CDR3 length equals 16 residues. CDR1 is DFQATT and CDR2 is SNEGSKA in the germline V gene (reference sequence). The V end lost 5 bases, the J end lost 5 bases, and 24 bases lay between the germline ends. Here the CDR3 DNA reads TGCAGTGCTGAAGGGGCGTGGGACGGAGGGGAAACTGAAGCTTTCTTT. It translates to CSAEGAWDGGETEAFF.

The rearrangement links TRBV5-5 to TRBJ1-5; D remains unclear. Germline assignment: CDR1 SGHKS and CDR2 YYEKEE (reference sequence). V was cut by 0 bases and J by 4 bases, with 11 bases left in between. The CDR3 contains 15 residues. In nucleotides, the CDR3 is TGTGCCAGCAGCTTGGTTATCGCCCGAAATCAGCCCCAGCATTTT. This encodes CASSLVIARNQPQHF.

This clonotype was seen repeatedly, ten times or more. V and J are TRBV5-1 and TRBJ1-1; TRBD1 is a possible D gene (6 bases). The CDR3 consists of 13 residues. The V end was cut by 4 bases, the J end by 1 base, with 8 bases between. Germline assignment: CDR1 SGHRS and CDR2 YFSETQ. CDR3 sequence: CASSPGQNTEAFF. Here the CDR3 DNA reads TGCGCCAGCAGCCCGGGACAGAACACTGAAGCTTTCTTT. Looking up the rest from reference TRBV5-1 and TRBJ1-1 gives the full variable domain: KAGVTQTPRYLIKTRGQQVTLSCSPISGHRSVSWYQQTPGQGLQFLFEYFSETQRNKGNFPGRFSGRQFSNSRSEMNVSTLELGDSALYLCASSPGQNTEAFFGQGTRLTVV.

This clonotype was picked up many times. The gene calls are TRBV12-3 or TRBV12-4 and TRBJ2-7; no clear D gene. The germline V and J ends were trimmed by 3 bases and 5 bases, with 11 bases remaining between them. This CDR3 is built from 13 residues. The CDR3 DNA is TGTGCCAGCAGTTTTTTCCCCTTGGACGAGCAGTACTTC. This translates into CASSFFPLDEQYF.

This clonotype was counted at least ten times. CDR3 amino acids: CASSYGLGSREAFF. DNA for the CDR3: TGTGCCAGCAGCTACGGGCTGGGTAGTCGTGAAGCTTTCTTT. The genes are TRBV11-2 and TRBJ1-1; D not resolved. Trimming stripped 4 bases from V and 7 bases from J, with 16 bases between. Germline V gene sequence: CDR1 SGHAT, CDR2 FQNNGV. The CDR3 has 14 residues.

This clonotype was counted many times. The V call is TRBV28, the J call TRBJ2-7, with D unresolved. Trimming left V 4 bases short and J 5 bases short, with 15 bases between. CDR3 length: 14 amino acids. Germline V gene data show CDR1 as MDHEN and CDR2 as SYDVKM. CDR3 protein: CASSSVVGPNEQYF. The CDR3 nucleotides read TGTGCCAGCAGTTCCGTGGTCGGCCCTAACGAGCAGTACTTC.

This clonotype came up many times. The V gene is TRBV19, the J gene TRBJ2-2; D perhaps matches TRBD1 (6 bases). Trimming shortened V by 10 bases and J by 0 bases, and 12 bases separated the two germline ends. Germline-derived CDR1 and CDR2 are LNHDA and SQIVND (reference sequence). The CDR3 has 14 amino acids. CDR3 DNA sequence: TGTGCCACCCAGGACAGTACGAACACCGGGGAGCTGTTTTTT. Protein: CATQDSTNTGELFF.